This entry lists 11 T cell receptor beta chains sequenced from one sample in a study of identifying expanded T cells in peripheral blood. Sequenced by immunoSEQ multiplex PCR; TCRdb stores in-frame clones only, minus some. The profile covers under 100,000 clones, with around 90% appearing a single time and approximately 7% taken by the ten largest. Sequenced input: blood. Every receptor here comes from a person aged 18 to 75 in good health.

The V and J genes are TRBV5-1 and TRBJ2-1, with 11 bases identical to TRBD2. The junction had 12 bases not matched to a gene; V was cut back by 2 bases and J by 5 bases. This CDR3 region has 18 residues. CDR1 is SGHRS, CDR2 YFSETQ, per germline. The chain's CDR3 is CASSFPNRLAGFDNEQFF. The CDR3, as DNA: TGCGCCAGCAGCTTCCCCAACAGACTAGCGGGGTTCGACAATGAGCAGTTCTTC.

The chain has TRBV6-5 and TRBJ2-2; 15 bases line up with TRBD2. CDR1 is MNHEY and CDR2 is SVGAGI in the germline V gene. The CDR3 extends over 16 amino acids. With V trimmed by 4 bases and J by 6 bases, 3 bases remained unmatched. The CDR3 sequence: CASSSGLAGGPGELFF. CDR3 in DNA: TGTGCCAGCAGTTCCGGACTAGCGGGAGGGCCCGGGGAGCTGTTTTTT.

This chain links TRBV14 with TRBJ2-7, with 7 bases matching TRBD2. The CDR3 extends over 15 amino acids. CDR1 and CDR2 (germline): SGHDN, FVKESK. J lost 2 bases, V lost 4 bases, and 8 bases had no gene match. As DNA, the CDR3 is TGTGCCAGCAGCCCCGGGCGGGGGACCGCCTACGAGCAGTACTTC. The encoded protein is CASSPGRGTAYEQYF.

The rearrangement links TRBV30 to TRBJ2-3, with D hard to call. The CDR3 spans 12 residues. Germline CDR1 reads GTSNPN; CDR2 reads SVGIG (reference sequence). Trimming left V 7 bases short and J 1 base short, with 9 bases between. The CDR3 DNA follows: TGTGCCTTGTGGCGAGGCACAGATACGCAGTATTTT. Its translation: CALWRGTDTQYF.

This clone was seen only once. The rearrangement links TRBV9 to TRBJ2-5, with 7 bases identical to TRBD1. With V trimmed by 4 bases and J by 5 bases, 11 bases remained unmatched. Germline CDR1 is SGDLS and CDR2 is YYNGEE. This CDR3 has 15 residues. The CDR3 region is CASSPEGAARETQYF. DNA for the CDR3: TGTGCCAGCAGCCCCGAGGGGGCCGCGCGGGAGACCCAGTACTTC.

V and J are TRBV7-2 and TRBJ2-1; tentative D call: TRBD2 (5 bases). Deletions cut 7 bases from V and 5 bases from J, with 21 bases between. This CDR3 has 16 amino acids. The germline V gene has CDR1 SGHTA and CDR2 FQGNSA. The CDR3 is CASNKTPGLGHNEQFF. The CDR3 DNA follows: TGTGCCAGCAATAAAACCCCGGGGTTGGGCCACAATGAGCAGTTCTTC.

This clone appeared a single time. The chain carries TRBV30 and TRBJ1-1, with no clear D. Germline values: CDR1 GTSNPN, CDR2 SVGIG (reference sequence). The V end was cut by 0 bases, the J end by 1 base, with 9 bases between. CDR3 size: 14 residues. The CDR3 DNA follows: TGTGCCTGGAGTGTACGACGGGGGAACACTGAAGCTTTCTTT. It translates to CAWSVRRGNTEAFF.

The chain has TRBV5-6 and TRBJ1-5, with TRBD1 as a possible D gene (5 bases). Per the germline V gene, CDR1 is SGHDT and CDR2 is YYEEEE. The CDR3 is 13 amino acids. Trimming shortened V by 4 bases and J by 5 bases, and 10 bases separated the two germline ends. CDR3 amino acids: CASSQQGDQPQHF. DNA of the CDR3: TGTGCCAGCAGCCAGCAAGGGGATCAGCCCCAGCATTTT.

This sequence joins TRBV19 and TRBJ2-3; 7 bases are a match to TRBD1. V dropped 4 bases and J dropped 1; count of bases not matched to a gene: 2. The CDR3 totals 14 residues. Germline CDR1 LNHDA, CDR2 SQIVND (reference sequence). The CDR3 DNA follows: TGTGCCAGTAGTAGAGGACAGGGCACAGATACGCAGTATTTT. Amino acid sequence: CASSRGQGTDTQYF. Combining the CDR3 with reference TRBV19 and TRBJ2-3 gives the whole variable domain DGGITQSPKYLFRKEGQNVTLSCEQNLNHDAMYWYRQDPGQGLRLIYYSQIVNDFQKGDIAEGYSVSREKKESFPLTVTSAQKNPTAFYLCASSRGQGTDTQYFGPGTRLTVL.

The chain carries TRBV5-1 and TRBJ2-2, with TRBD1 matching over 7 bases. The J segment lost 6 bases and the V segment lost 4 bases, leaving 6 bases of the junction unmatched. Germline V CDR1 and CDR2: SGHRS, YFSETQ. This CDR3 region has 14 residues. The CDR3 nucleotides read TGCGCCAGCAGCGAACAGGGGAAGGCCGGGGAGCTGTTTTTT. This sequence encodes CASSEQGKAGELFF.

The rearrangement links TRBV5-6 to TRBJ1-2; D possibly corresponds to TRBD1 (5 bases). CDR3 length equals 13 residues. V lost 1 base and J lost 6, with 10 bases in between. Per the germline V gene, CDR1 is SGHDT and CDR2 is YYEEEE. The CDR3 coding sequence is TGTGCCAGCAGCTTGTGGGGGTCGGATGGCTACACCTTC. Its translation: CASSLWGSDGYTF.